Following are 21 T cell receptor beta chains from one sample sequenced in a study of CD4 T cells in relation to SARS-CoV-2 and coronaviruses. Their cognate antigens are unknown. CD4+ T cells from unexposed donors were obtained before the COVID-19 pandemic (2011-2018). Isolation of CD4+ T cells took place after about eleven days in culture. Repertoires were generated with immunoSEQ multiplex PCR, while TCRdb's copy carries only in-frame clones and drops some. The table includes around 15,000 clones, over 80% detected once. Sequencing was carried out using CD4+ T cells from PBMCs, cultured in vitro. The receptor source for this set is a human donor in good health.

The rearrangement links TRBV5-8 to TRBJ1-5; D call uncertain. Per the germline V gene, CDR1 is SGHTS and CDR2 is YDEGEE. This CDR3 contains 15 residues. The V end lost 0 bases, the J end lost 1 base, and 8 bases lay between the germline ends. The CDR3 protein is CASSLEGSSNQPQHF. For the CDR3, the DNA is TGTGCCAGCAGCTTGGAGGGATCGAGCAATCAGCCCCAGCATTTT.

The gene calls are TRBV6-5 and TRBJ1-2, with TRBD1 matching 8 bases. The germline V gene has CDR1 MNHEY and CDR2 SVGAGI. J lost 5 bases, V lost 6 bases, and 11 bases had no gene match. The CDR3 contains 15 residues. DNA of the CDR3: TGTGCCAGCAGCACTGACAGGGGATACGATTATGGCTACACCTTC. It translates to CASSTDRGYDYGYTF.

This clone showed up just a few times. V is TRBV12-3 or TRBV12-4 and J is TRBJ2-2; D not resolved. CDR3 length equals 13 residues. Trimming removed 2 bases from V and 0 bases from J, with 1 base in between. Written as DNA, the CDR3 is TGTGCCAGCAGTTTAACGAACACCGGGGAGCTGTTTTTT. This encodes CASSLTNTGELFF.

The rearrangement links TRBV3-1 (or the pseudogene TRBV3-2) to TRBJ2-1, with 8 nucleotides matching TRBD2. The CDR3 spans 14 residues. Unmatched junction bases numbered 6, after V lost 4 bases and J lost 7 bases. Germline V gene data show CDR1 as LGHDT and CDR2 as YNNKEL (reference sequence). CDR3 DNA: TGTGCCAGCAGCCGAGCGGGAGCAGGGAATGAGCAGTTCTTC. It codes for CASSRAGAGNEQFF.

In nucleotides, the CDR3 is TGTGCCAGCAGCCCGGCAATAAGGACAGATACGCAGTATTTT. Translated, it gives CASSPAIRTDTQYF. V gene TRBV11-2 combines with J gene TRBJ2-3, with no clear D. Trimming removed 5 bases at V and 3 bases at J, with 12 bases between. This CDR3 has 14 amino acids. Germline loops: CDR1 SGHAT, CDR2 FQNNGV.

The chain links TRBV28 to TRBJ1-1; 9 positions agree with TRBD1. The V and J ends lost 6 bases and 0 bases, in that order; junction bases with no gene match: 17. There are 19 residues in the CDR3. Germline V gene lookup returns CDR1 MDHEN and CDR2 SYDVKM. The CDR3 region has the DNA TGTGCCAGCAGGGTGACAGGGGGGACGGTATTGAAAATGAACACTGAAGCTTTCTTT. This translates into CASRVTGGTVLKMNTEAFF.

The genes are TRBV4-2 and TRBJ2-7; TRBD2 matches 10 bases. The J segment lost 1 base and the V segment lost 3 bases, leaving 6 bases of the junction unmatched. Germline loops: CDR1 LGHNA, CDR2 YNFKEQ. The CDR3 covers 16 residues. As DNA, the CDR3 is TGTGCCAGCAGCCAGGCTAGCGGGAGCGAATCCTACGAGCAGTACTTC. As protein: CASSQASGSESYEQYF.

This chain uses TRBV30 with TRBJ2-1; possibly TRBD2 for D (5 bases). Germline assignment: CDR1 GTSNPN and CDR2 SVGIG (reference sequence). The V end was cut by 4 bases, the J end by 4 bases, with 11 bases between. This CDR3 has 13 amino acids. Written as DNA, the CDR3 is TGTGCCTGGAAAGAGCGGCCTTACAATGAGCAGTTCTTC. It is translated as CAWKERPYNEQFF. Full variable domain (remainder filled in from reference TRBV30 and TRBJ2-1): SQTIHQWPATLVQPVGSPLSLECTVEGTSNPNLYWYRQAAGRGLQLLFYSVGIGQISSEVPQNLSASRPQDRQFILSSKKLLLSDSGFYLCAWKERPYNEQFFGPGTRLTVL.

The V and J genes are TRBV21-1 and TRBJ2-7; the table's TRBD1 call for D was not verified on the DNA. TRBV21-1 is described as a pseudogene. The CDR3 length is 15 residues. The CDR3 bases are TGTGCCAGCAGCAAAGTTGGGCTTACCTCCTACGAGCAGTACTTC. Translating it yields CASSKVGLTSYEQYF.

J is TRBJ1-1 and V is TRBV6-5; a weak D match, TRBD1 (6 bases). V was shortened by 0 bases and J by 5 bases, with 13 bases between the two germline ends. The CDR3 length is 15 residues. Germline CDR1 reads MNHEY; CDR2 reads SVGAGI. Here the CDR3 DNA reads TGTGCCAGCAGTTACTCGATCACAGGGAGGACTGAAGCTTTCTTT. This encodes CASSYSITGRTEAFF.

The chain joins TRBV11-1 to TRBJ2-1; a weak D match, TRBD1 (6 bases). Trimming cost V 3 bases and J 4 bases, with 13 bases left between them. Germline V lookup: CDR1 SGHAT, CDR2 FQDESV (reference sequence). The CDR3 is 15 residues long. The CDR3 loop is CASSFGTGHYNEQFF. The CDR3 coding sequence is TGTGCCAGCAGCTTCGGGACGGGACATTACAATGAGCAGTTCTTC. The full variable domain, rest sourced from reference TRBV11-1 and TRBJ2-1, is EAEVAQSPRYKITEKSQAVAFWCDPISGHATLYWYRQILGQGPELLVQFQDESVVDDSQLPKDRFSAERLKGVDSTLKIQPAELGDSAMYLCASSFGTGHYNEQFFGPGTRLTVL.

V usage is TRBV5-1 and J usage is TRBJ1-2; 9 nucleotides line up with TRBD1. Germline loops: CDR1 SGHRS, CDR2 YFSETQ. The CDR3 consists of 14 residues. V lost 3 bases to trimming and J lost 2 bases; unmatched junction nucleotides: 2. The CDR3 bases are TGCGCCAGCAGCTCAGGGACAGGGAACTATGGCTACACCTTC. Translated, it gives CASSSGTGNYGYTF.

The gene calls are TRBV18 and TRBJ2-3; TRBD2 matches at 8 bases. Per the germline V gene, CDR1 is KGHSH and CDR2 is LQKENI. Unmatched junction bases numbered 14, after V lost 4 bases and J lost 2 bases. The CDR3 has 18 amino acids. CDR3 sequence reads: CASSLITRAGELTDTQYF. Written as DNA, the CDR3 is TGTGCCAGCTCACTTATTACCCGAGCGGGGGAGCTCACAGATACGCAGTATTTT.

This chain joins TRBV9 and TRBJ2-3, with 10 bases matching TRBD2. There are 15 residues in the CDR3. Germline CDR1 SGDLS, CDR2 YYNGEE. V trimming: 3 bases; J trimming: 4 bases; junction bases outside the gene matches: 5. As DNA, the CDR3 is TGTGCCAGCAGCGAGCGGGAGGGCTTTGCAGATACGCAGTATTTT. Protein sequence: CASSEREGFADTQYF.

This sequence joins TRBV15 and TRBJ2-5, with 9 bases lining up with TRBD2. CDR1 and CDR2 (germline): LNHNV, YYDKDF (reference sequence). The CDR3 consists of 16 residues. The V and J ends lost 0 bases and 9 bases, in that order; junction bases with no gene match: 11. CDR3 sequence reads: CATSREGSGRRTAQYF. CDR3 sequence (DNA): TGTGCCACCAGCAGAGAGGGTAGCGGGAGACGGACGGCCCAGTACTTC. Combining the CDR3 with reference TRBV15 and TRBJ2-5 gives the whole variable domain DAMVIQNPRYQVTQFGKPVTLSCSQTLNHNVMYWYQQKSSQAPKLLFHYYDKDFNNEADTPDNFQSRRPNTSFCFLDIRSPGLGDTAMYLCATSREGSGRRTAQYFGPGTRLLVL.

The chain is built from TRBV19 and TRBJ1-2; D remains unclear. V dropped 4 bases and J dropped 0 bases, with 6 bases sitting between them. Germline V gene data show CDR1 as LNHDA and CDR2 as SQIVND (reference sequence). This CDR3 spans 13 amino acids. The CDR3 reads CASSKTANYGYTF. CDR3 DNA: TGTGCCAGTAGTAAGACGGCTAACTATGGCTACACCTTC. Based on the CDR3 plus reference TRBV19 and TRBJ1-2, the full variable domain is DGGITQSPKYLFRKEGQNVTLSCEQNLNHDAMYWYRQDPGQGLRLIYYSQIVNDFQKGDIAEGYSVSREKKESFPLTVTSAQKNPTAFYLCASSKTANYGYTFGSGTRLTVV.

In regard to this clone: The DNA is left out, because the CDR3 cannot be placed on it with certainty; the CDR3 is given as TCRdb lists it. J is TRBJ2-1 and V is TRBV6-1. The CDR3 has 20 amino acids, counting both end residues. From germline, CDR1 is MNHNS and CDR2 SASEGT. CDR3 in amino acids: CASSELQRCTMSSSSCEQFF.

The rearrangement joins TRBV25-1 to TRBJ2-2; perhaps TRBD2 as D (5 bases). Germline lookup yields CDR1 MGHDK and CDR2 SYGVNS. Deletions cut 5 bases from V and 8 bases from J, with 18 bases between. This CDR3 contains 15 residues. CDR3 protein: CASSNVDGKPGELFF. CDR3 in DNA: TGTGCCAGCAGTAATGTGGACGGGAAGCCAGGGGAGCTGTTTTTT.

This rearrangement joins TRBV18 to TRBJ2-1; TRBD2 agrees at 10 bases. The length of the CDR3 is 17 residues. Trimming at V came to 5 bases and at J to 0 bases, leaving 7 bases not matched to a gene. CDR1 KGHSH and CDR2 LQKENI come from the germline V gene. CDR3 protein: CASSAGTSVYSYNEQFF. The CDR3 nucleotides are TGTGCCAGCTCAGCCGGGACTAGCGTATACTCCTACAATGAGCAGTTCTTC.

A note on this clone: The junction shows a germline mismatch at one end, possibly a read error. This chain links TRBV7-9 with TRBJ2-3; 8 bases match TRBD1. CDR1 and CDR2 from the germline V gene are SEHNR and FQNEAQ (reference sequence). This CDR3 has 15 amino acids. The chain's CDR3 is CTSSLGGQGTDTQYF. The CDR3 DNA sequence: TGTACCAGCAGCTTAGGTGGACAGGGTACAGATACGCAGTATTTT.

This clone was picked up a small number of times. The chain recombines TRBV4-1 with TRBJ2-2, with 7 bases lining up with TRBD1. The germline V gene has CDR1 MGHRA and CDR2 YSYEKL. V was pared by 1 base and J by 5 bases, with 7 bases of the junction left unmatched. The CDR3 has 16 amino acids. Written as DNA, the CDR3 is TGCGCCAGCAGCCAAGGGGTAGGGGGCGGAACCGGGGAGCTGTTTTTT. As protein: CASSQGVGGGTGELFF.